The sequence of this T cell receptor (beta chain) was determined in a study of T cells in Graves' hyperthyroidism and ophthalmopathy. RNA transcripts were the template for amplifying TCR beta CDR3 regions. The study used the HTBI primer set for a first-round RT-PCR of the TCR CDR3. TCRdb passed the multiplex PCR reads through MiXCR, listing each CDR3 protein once. The sample lists hundreds of thousands of distinct CDR3 sequences, about 17% seen once, with 3% to 4% in the top ten. This clonotype was counted only a few times. The CDR3 has 15 amino acids. The germline gives CDR1 PRHDT, CDR2 FYEKMQ (reference sequence). Trimming shortened V by 5 bases and J by 0 bases, and 13 bases separated the two germline ends.

The TCR comes from a woman in her thirties with Graves' hyperthyroidism. The chain recombines TRBV13 with TRBJ1-2; D ambiguous. The sequencing input was blood. The DNA for the CDR3 is TGTGCCAGCAGCGACCCATCCGGAGCTAACTATGGCTACACCTTC. This encodes CASSDPSGANYGYTF.